These T cell receptor beta chains were read from a single sample in a study of blood T cell repertoires in COVID-19. Only in-frame clones appear in the TCRdb table, and some are missing; sequencing was by immunoSEQ multiplex PCR. The repertoire holds 310,000 or so clones, roughly 89% seen once, with 1.5% to 2% in the top ten. The specimen was PBMCs or T cells enriched from blood (not recorded which). Source of these receptors: a woman aged 18-29 years with acute COVID-19. CDR3s include the opening cysteine and the closing phenylalanine or tryptophan. D genes are given only for firm matches. A clone size is listed for some rows: how often the clone was seen (once, few, many), or a class if it is expanded.

V gene	clone size	J gene	D gene	CDR3 DNA	CDR3 protein
TRBV3-1/TRBV3-2	.	TRBJ2-3	TRBD2	TGTGCCAGCAGCCACGGGACTAGCTCCCGCGATACGCAGTATTTT	CASSHGTSSRDTQYF
TRBV27	.	TRBJ1-4	TRBD1	TGTGCCAGCAGTTCCAGGGGGGCCGCTAATGAAAAACTGTTTTTT	CASSSRGAANEKLFF
TRBV9	.	TRBJ1-4	.	TGTGCCAGCAGCAGGCGCCCGGGGAATGAAAAACTGTTTTTT	CASSRRPGNEKLFF
TRBV19	.	TRBJ1-5	.	TGTGCCAGCCTACGAGGGGCCCCGGGAGCCCTTTATAGCAATCAGCCCCAGCATTTT	CASLRGAPGALYSNQPQHF
TRBV7-2	.	TRBJ2-1	TRBD2	TGTGCCAGCAGCATACGGACTAGCGGATACAATGAGCAGTTCTTC	CASSIRTSGYNEQFF
TRBV19	.	TRBJ2-2	TRBD1	TGTGCCAGTCCCATCATGGGCAGGGGGTGGGACACCGGGGAGCTGTTTTTT	CASPIMGRGWDTGELFF
TRBV5-1	.	TRBJ2-5	.	TGCGCCAGCAGCTTGATGCGCAACCAAGAGACCCAGTACTTC	CASSLMRNQETQYF
TRBV25-1	.	TRBJ1-2	TRBD1	TGTGCCAGCAGTGAAGAATGGGGACAGGGGGCGCGCGGCTACACCTTC	CASSEEWGQGARGYTF
TRBV7-2	.	TRBJ2-5	TRBD1	TGTGCCAGCAGCTTCCCAGGACAGGGGGTAGAGACCCAGTACTTC	CASSFPGQGVETQYF
TRBV7-9	once	TRBJ1-6	.	TGTGCCAGCAGGCGACAGACGGATTATTATAATTCACCCCTCCACTTT	CASRRQTDYYNSPLHF
TRBV12-3/TRBV12-4	once	TRBJ1-2	.	TGTGCCAGCAGTTCTACAGCTGGTGGCTACACCTTC	CASSSTAGGYTF
TRBV12-3/TRBV12-4	.	TRBJ2-7	.	TGTGCCAGCAGTTTAAGGCAGGGGTACGAGCAGTACTTC	CASSLRQGYEQYF
TRBV19	.	TRBJ1-5	TRBD1	TGTGCCAGTACCCTCACAGGGGGAAGCAATCAGCCCCAGCATTTT	CASTLTGGSNQPQHF
TRBV11-2	once	TRBJ2-7	TRBD2	TGTGCCAGCAGCCGGACTAGCGAGCAGTACTTC	CASSRTSEQYF
TRBV7-2	once	TRBJ2-5	TRBD2	TGTGCCAGCAGCTTACTGTGGCTAGCGGAAGAGACCCAGTACTTC	CASSLLWLAEETQYF
TRBV30	.	TRBJ2-1	.	TGTGCCTGGAGTGTAAACTTTAATGAGCAGTTCTTC	CAWSVNFNEQFF
TRBV6-2/TRBV6-3	.	TRBJ1-5	TRBD1	TGTGCCAGCAGTTCAGACAGGGGGGAACAGCCCCAGCATTTT	CASSSDRGEQPQHF
TRBV18	.	TRBJ1-3	.	TGTGCCAGCTCACCTGTTAGCTCTGGAAACACCATATATTTT	CASSPVSSGNTIYF
TRBV4-1	.	TRBJ2-1	TRBD2	TGCGCCAGCAGCCAAGATGGAATGGTATTACTAGCGGGAGTTCCCGGGCAGTTCTTC	CASSQDGMVLLAGVPGQFF
TRBV5-1	.	TRBJ2-1	.	TGCGCCAGCAGCTCCCGACAGGGACTAGAGAATGAGCAGTTCTTC	CASSSRQGLENEQFF
TRBV11-2	.	TRBJ1-6	TRBD1	TGTGCCAGCAGCTTAGAGGGGACAACTGGCGGACAGGGGTTAGGGTCACCCCTCCACTTT	CASSLEGTTGGQGLGSPLHF
TRBV9	.	TRBJ2-2	TRBD2	TGTGCCAGCAGCGTAGGGGCTAGCGGGAGAAAAACGGACACCGGGGAGCTGTTTTTT	CASSVGASGRKTDTGELFF
TRBV7-6	.	TRBJ2-1	.	TGTGCCAGCAGCTTGGGGGTAGCGGAGAGCTCCTACAATGAGCAGTTCTTC	CASSLGVAESSYNEQFF
TRBV24-1	.	TRBJ2-7	TRBD2	TGTGCCACCAGTGACCCCGCCACTAGCGGAACGCAGTACTTC	CATSDPATSGTQYF
TRBV4-2	.	TRBJ1-4	TRBD1	TGTGCCAGCAGCCAGGCTCCCCCGGGACAGGGGAATGAAAAACTGTTTTTT	CASSQAPPGQGNEKLFF
TRBV10-1	.	TRBJ2-5	TRBD1	TGCGCCAGCAGTGAGACCGGGACAGGAAAAGAGACCCAGTACTTC	CASSETGTGKETQYF
TRBV24-1	.	TRBJ2-5	.	TGTGCCACCAGTGATTCAGGGAAAGAGACCCAGTACTTC	CATSDSGKETQYF
TRBV15	.	TRBJ1-2	.	TGTGCCACCAGCAGAGATTTTTTAGCAGGGCTCGGCTACACCTTC	CATSRDFLAGLGYTF
TRBV19	.	TRBJ1-4	TRBD1	TGTGCCAGTAGTATTTATCCGGGACAGATTAATGAAAAACTGTTTTTT	CASSIYPGQINEKLFF
TRBV29-1	.	TRBJ2-1	TRBD2	TGCAGCGTTGATGGGGCGGGACTAGCGGTTTACAATGAGCAGTTCTTC	CSVDGAGLAVYNEQFF
TRBV7-8	.	TRBJ2-1	TRBD2	TGTGCCAGCAGCCAGGGCAGCGCGGGAGACATGGGTGAGCAGTTCTTC	CASSQGSAGDMGEQFF
TRBV12-3/TRBV12-4	.	TRBJ2-5	.	TGTGCCAGCAGTGTGGGGAGGTTTGAGACCCAGTACTTC	CASSVGRFETQYF
TRBV19	.	TRBJ2-1	TRBD2	TGTGCCAGTAGTCCTGGCTTGCGGGAGGGTAGCAATGAGCAGTTCTTC	CASSPGLREGSNEQFF
TRBV6-5	.	TRBJ2-7	TRBD1	TGTGCCAGCAATACCGGGACAGGGACCTACGAGCAGTACTTC	CASNTGTGTYEQYF
TRBV24-1	.	TRBJ2-1	TRBD2	TGTGCCACCAGTGATTTTCGCGGGAGTTACGATTACAATGAGCAGTTCTTC	CATSDFRGSYDYNEQFF
TRBV7-2	.	TRBJ1-5	TRBD1	TGTGCCAGCAGCTTACAGGGGGCGAGGGGTCAGCCCCAGCATTTT	CASSLQGARGQPQHF
TRBV5-1	.	TRBJ1-3	.	TGCGCCAGCAGTCTTGTATCTGGAAACACCATATATTTT	CASSLVSGNTIYF
TRBV24-1	.	TRBJ2-7	TRBD2	TGTGCCACCAGAACTAGCCGTAGCGGGACTGGTTACGAGCAGTACTTC	CATRTSRSGTGYEQYF
TRBV4-1	.	TRBJ1-1	.	TGCGCCAGCAGCCCCCACCCGGCAGCGGACACTGAAGCTTTCTTT	CASSPHPAADTEAFF
TRBV7-9	.	TRBJ1-1	.	TGTGCCAGCAGCTCCTTGTGGGAGGGTGATGGGGGCACTGAAGCTTTCTTT	CASSSLWEGDGGTEAFF